Reported below is one T cell receptor (beta chain). The entry originates in a study of blood T cell repertoires in COVID-19. The CDR3 runs 16 residues. Germline assignment: CDR1 KGHDR and CDR2 SFDVKD. Unmatched junction bases numbered 9, after V lost 4 bases and J lost 2 bases. The Seattle patients, enrolled during active infection, were followed longitudinally. Original data processing: Amplification of reference gene primers was used by the study to estimate nucleated cell counts. Sequencing was performed with immunoSEQ multiplex PCR; in TCRdb, only in-frame clones are kept and a portion is missing. Clonal size and the V and J genes are those of that table, whereas D and trimming came from the DNA. Among fewer than 350,000 clones listed, 75% to 95% were seen once.

The source material was peripheral blood. The receptor was isolated from a woman aged 25-40 years with COVID-19, enrolled during active disease. The J gene is TRBJ2-7, the V gene TRBV24-1, with TRBD2 matching over 8 bases. CDR3 nucleotide sequence: TGTGCCACCAGTGACCCCCGGGGTAGCGGGACCTACGAGCAGTACTTC. Residues: CATSDPRGSGTYEQYF.